The entry that follows covers one TCR beta chain sequence. The antigen is not known. The V and J ends lost 2 bases and 2 bases, in that order; junction bases with no gene match: 7. CDR3 length equals 16 residues. Germline values: CDR1 MNHEY, CDR2 SVGEGT. These data originate in a study of Ad26.COV2.S vaccination and SARS-CoV-2 variants. At the level of the study: A COV1001 Ad26.COV2.S trial-arm participant provided the sample.

Treatment indicated: about 20 received Ad26.COV2.S at low or high dose, single or two shots; several received placebo; per-sample allocation not given. Specimen acquisition occurred on day 63 following the initial vaccine or placebo injection. The method was immunoSEQ multiplex PCR; TCRdb's version includes in-frame clones alone and lacks a portion of them. The sample lists under 550,000 clones, 75% to 95% seen once, with 12% in the top ten. Study-wide results and limits: Measurement of non-spike TCR breadth gave similar results in vaccine and placebo recipients.

The V call is TRBV6-2 or TRBV6-3, the J call TRBJ1-1, with 8 bases aligning to TRBD1. The sequencing here drew on peripheral blood, taken in a trial of Ad26.COV2.S vaccine versus placebo. This TCR was sampled from a person aged 18-60 years who received the Ad26.COV2.S COVID-19 vaccine or a placebo. CDR3 amino acids: CASSYTGQVRNTEAFF. CDR3 coding DNA: TGTGCCAGCAGTTACACGGGACAGGTGAGAAACACTGAAGCTTTCTTT.